This T cell receptor beta chain was recovered during a study of cytomegalovirus exposure and HLA in healthy donors. About the research overall: Out of 300 to 500 genotyped donors, about 80% belonged to the Caucasian-associated ancestry cluster. Notes on the study in general: TCR beta chains associated with HLA were, in a later analysis, more clonally expanded than equally common others. An assumption of roughly uniform sequencing depth across donors underlay the presence/absence analyses. TCR beta V- and J-gene trimming, according to a later analysis, was linked to a missense DCLRE1C variant.

This PCR relied on a set of 60 Vbeta primers and 13 Jbeta primers. TCRdb's table, derived via immunoSEQ multiplex PCR, lists solely in-frame clones and lacks some. The sample consists of 200,000 to 250,000 clones, over 80% of them appearing once. About this clone itself: No antigen is known for it.

This CDR3 has 14 residues. Unmatched junction bases numbered 6, after V lost 5 bases and J lost 7 bases. Germline V gene data show CDR1 as SGHVS and CDR2 as FNYEAQ. This chain links TRBV7-6 with TRBJ2-7, with TRBD1 matching over 12 bases. What was sequenced was PBMCs. This receptor was identified in a boy younger than 10 in good health and CMV-seronegative. The CDR3 DNA reads TGTGCCAGCAGCCAGGGACAGGGGGCGGGGGAGCAGTACTTC. This codes for CASSQGQGAGEQYF.